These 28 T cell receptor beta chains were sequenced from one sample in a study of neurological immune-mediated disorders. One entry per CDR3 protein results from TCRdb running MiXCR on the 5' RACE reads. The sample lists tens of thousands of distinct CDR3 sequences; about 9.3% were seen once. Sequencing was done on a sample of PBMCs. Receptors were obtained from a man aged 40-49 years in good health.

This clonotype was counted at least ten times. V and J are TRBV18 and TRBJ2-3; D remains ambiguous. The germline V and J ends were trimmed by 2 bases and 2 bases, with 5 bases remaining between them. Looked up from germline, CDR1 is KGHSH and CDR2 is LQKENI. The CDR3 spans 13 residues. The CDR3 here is CASSPSLTDTQYF. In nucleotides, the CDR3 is TGTGCCAGCTCACCATCCCTCACAGATACGCAGTATTTT.

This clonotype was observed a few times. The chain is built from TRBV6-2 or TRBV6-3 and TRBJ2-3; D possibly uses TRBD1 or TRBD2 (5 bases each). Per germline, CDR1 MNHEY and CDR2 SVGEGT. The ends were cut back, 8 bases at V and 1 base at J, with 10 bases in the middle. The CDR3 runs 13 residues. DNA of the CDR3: TGTGCCAGCGGGGGTTCCGGCACAGATACGCAGTATTTT. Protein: CASGGSGTDTQYF.

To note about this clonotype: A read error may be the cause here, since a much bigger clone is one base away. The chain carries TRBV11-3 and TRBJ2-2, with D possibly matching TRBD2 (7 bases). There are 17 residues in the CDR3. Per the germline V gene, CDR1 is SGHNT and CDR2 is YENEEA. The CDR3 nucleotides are TGTGCCAGCAGCTTAATTGCGGGGGCTACGAACACCGTGGAGCTGTTTTTT. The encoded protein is CASSLIAGATNTVELFF.

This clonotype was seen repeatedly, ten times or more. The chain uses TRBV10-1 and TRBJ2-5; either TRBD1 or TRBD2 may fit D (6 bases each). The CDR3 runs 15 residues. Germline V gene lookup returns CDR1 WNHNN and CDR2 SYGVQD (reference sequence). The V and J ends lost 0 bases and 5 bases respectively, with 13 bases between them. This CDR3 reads CASSESRGPGETQYF. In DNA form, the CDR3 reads TGCGCCAGCAGTGAGTCTCGGGGGCCCGGGGAGACCCAGTACTTC.

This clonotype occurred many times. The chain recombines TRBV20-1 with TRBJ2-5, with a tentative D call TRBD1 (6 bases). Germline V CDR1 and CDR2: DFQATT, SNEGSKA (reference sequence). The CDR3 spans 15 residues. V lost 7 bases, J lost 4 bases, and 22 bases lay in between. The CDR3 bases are TGCAGTGTCCCGAAGACACAGGGTCGGGCAGAGACCCAGTACTTC. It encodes CSVPKTQGRAETQYF.

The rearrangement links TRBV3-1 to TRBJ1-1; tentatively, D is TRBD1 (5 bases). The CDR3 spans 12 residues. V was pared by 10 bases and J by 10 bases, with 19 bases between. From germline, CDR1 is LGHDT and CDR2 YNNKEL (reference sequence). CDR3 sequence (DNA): TGTGCCACCAGGGCCAGGGACCACGGAGCTTTCTTT. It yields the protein CATRARDHGAFF.

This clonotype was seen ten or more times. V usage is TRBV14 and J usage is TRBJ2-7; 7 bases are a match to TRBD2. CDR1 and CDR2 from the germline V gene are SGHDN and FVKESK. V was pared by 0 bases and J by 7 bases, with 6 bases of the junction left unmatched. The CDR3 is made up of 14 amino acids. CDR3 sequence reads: CASSQDLLASEQYF. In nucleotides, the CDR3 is TGTGCCAGCAGCCAAGATCTACTAGCGAGTGAGCAGTACTTC.

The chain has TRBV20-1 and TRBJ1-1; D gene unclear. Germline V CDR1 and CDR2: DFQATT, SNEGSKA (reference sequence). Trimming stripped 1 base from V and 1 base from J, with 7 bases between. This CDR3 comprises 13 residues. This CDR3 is CSARAGQNTEAFF. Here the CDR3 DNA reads TGCAGTGCTAGAGCCGGCCAGAACACTGAAGCTTTCTTT.

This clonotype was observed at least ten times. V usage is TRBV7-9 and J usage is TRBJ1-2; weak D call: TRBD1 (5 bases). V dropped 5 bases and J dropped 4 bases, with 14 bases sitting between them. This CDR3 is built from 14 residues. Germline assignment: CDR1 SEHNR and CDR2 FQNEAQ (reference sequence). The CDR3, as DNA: TGTGCCAGCAGCCTCTCAGGGTCCTCCTATGGCTACACCTTC. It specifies CASSLSGSSYGYTF.

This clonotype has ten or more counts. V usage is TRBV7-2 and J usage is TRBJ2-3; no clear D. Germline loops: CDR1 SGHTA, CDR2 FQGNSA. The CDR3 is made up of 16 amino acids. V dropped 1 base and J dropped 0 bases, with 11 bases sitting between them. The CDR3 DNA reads TGTGCCAGCAGCTTAGGCGCAGTAACTAGCACAGATACGCAGTATTTT. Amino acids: CASSLGAVTSTDTQYF.

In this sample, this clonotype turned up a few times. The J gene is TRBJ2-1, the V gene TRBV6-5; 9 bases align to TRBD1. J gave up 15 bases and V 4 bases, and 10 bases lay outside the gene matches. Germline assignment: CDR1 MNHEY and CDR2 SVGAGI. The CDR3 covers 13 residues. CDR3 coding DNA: TGTGCCAGCAGTTCCCCATTAACAGGGGGCATGTTCTTC. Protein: CASSSPLTGGMFF.

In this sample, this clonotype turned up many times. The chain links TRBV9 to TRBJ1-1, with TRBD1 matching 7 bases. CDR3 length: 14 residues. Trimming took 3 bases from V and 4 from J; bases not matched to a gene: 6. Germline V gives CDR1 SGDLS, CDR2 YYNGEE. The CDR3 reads CASSGQGPSTEAFF. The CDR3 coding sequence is TGTGCCAGCAGCGGACAGGGTCCCAGCACTGAAGCTTTCTTT.

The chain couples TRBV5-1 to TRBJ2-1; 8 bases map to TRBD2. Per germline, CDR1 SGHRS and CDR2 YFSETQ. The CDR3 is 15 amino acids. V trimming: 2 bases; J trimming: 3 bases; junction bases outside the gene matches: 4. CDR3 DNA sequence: TGCGCCAGCAGCTTATACGGGGGGGGCTACAATGAGCAGTTCTTC. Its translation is CASSLYGGGYNEQFF.

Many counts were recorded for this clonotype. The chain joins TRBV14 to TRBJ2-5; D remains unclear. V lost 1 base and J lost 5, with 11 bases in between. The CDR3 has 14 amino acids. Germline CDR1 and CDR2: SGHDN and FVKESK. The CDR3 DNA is TGTGCCAGCAGCCAAGGGACCCCCCCGGAGACCCAGTACTTC. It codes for CASSQGTPPETQYF.

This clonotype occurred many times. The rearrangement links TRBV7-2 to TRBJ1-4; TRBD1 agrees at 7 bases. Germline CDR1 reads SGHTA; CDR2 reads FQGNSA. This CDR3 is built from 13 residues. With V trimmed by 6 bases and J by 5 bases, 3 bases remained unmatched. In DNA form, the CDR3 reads TGTGCCAGCAGGGGGACAGCGAATGAAAAACTGTTTTTT. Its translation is CASRGTANEKLFF.

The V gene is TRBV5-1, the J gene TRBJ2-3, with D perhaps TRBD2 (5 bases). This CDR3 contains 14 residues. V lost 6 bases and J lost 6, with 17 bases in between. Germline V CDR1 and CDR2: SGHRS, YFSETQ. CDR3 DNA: TGCGCCAGCACCTACGGCGGGTCCCAGGATACGCAGTATTTT. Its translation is CASTYGGSQDTQYF.

Written as DNA, the CDR3 is TGCGCCAGCAGCTTGGGGCCTAGCGGGGCGGCAGATACGCAGTATTTT. Residues: CASSLGPSGAADTQYF. The chain combines TRBV5-1 with TRBJ2-3; 9 bases line up with TRBD2. V lost 0 bases, J lost 4 bases, and 6 bases stayed unmatched. The CDR3 totals 16 residues. CDR1 is SGHRS and CDR2 is YFSETQ in the germline V gene.

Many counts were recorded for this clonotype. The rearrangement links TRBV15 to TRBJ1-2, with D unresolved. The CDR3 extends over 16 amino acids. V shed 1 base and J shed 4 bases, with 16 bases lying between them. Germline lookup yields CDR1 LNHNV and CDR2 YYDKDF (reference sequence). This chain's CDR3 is CATSRVSPQIGYGYTF. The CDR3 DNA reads TGTGCCACCAGCAGAGTGTCACCGCAAATTGGCTATGGCTACACCTTC. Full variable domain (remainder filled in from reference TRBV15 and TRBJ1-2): DAMVIQNPRYQVTQFGKPVTLSCSQTLNHNVMYWYQQKSSQAPKLLFHYYDKDFNNEADTPDNFQSRRPNTSFCFLDIRSPGLGDTAMYLCATSRVSPQIGYGYTFGSGTRLTVV.

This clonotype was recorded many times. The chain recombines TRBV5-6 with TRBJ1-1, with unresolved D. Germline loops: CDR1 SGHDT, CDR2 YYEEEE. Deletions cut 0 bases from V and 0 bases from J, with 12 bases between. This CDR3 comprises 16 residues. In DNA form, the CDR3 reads TGTGCCAGCAGCTTGGCCTGGGCAGTCATGAACACTGAAGCTTTCTTT. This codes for CASSLAWAVMNTEAFF.

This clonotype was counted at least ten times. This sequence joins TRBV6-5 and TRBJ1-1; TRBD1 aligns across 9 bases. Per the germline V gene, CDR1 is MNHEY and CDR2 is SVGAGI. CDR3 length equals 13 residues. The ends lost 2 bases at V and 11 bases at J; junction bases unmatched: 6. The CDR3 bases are TGTGCCAGCAGTTACCGGGACAGGGTAACTGCTTTCTTT. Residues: CASSYRDRVTAFF.

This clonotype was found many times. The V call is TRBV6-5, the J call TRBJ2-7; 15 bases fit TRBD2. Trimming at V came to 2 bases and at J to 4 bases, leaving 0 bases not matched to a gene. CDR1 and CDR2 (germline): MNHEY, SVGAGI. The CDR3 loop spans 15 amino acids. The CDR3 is CASSYGLAGGYEQYF. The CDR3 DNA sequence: TGTGCCAGCAGTTACGGACTAGCGGGGGGGTACGAGCAGTACTTC.

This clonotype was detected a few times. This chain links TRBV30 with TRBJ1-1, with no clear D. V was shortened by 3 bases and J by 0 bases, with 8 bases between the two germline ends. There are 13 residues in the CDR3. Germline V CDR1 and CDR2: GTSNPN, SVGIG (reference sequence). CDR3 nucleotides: TGTGCCTGGAGCGGACGGATGAACACTGAAGCTTTCTTT. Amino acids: CAWSGRMNTEAFF.

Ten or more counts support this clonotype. CDR3 coding DNA: TGTGCCAGCAGCCAATACGGTAGAAGGGGTCGAGAGACCCAGTACTTC. Encoded protein: CASSQYGRRGRETQYF. J is TRBJ2-5 and V is TRBV14, with TRBD1 as a possible D gene (5 bases). The CDR3 loop spans 16 amino acids. Germline V lookup: CDR1 SGHDN, CDR2 FVKESK. The germline V and J ends were trimmed by 2 bases and 4 bases, with 17 bases remaining between them.

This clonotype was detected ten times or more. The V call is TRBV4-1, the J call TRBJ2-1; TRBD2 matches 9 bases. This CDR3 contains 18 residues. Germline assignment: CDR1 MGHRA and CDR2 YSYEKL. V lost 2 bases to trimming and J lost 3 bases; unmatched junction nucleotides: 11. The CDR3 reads CASSQFGSGSLFYNEQFF. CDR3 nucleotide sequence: TGCGCCAGCAGCCAATTCGGTAGCGGGAGCTTGTTCTACAATGAGCAGTTCTTC.

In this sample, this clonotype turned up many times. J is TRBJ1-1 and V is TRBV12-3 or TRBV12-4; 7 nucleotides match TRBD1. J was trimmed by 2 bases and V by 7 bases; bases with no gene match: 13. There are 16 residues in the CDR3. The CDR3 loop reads CASILGGSGGNTEAFF. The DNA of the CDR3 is TGTGCCAGCATCCTCGGCGGGTCAGGGGGAAACACTGAAGCTTTCTTT.

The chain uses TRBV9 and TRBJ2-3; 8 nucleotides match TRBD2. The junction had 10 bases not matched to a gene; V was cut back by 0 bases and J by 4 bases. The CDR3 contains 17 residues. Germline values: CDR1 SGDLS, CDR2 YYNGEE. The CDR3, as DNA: TGTGCCAGCAGCGTAGCTCCCATGGCGGGAGGATCAGATACGCAGTATTTT. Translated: CASSVAPMAGGSDTQYF.

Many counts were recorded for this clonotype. The CDR3 sequence: CAISALSGGVTDTQYF. CDR3 in DNA: TGTGCCATCAGTGCCCTCAGCGGAGGGGTCACAGATACGCAGTATTTT. This sequence joins TRBV10-3 and TRBJ2-3; D may be TRBD2 (6 bases). Germline loops: CDR1 ENHRY, CDR2 SYGVKD. V lost 4 bases, J lost 2 bases, and 16 bases lay in between. The length of the CDR3 is 16 residues.

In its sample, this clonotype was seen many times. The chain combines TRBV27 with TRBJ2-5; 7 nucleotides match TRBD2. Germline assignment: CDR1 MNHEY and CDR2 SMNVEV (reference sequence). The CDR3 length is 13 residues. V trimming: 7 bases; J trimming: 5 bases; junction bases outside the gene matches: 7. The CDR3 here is CASTGGSDETQYF. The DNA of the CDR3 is TGTGCCAGCACTGGCGGGAGTGATGAGACCCAGTACTTC.